This T cell receptor beta chain was captured by sequencing in a study of CD8 T cells in ankylosing spondylitis (dated by TCRdb to about 2017). Context from the whole study: The study profiled T cell receptor beta repertoires in healthy donors and ankylosing spondylitis patients to find disease-linked TCR variants. In total, the full study cohort was made up of some 110 healthy donors and 25 to 30 ankylosing spondylitis patients. Peripheral blood was sampled, and synovial fluid was additionally collected from ankylosing spondylitis patients.

The junction shows trimming of 6 bases on V and 3 bases on J, plus 12 bases between the germline ends. The CDR3 covers 14 residues, taking in both the cysteine and the phenylalanine. Only CDR3 DNA is held: 42 bases, read in frame from base 1. As encoded in the germline V gene (reference sequence), CDR1 is MNHEY while CDR2 is SMNVEV. Paper-wide results and their limitations: According to the report, matched synovial fluid samples from ankylosing spondylitis patients were significantly enriched for the disease-linked clones. A TCR beta motif made up of several highly homologous amino acid variants appeared to be characteristic of blood from ankylosing spondylitis patients. The disease-linked clones showed a CD8+ phenotype and occurred at relatively low frequencies in peripheral blood. Some TCR beta motif variants had previously been reported in synovial fluid and blood of reactive arthritis patients, which suggested common disease-initiation mechanisms.

The sequencer listed for this sample is Illumina HiSeq 2500. Quantitative 5'-RACE with molecular barcodes was used to prepare TCR beta libraries. The published analysis was carried out like this. A new computational method, built on a probabilistic model of VDJ rearrangement, was used to identify disease-linked TCR variants. TCRdb cleaned the public reads at Q25 with fastp, built clones with MiXCR and kept in-frame beta chains. One record per CDR3 amino acid sequence lists the most common genes and DNA. In this record, the V and J calls reflect TCRdb's handling and not the investigators' own analysis. The sample contains 700,000 to 1,000,000 distinct CDR3 sequences, approximately 12% of them found a single time. The biggest ten clones account for under 0.6% of the sample. Notes on this clonotype: No antigen is known for it. No much larger clone is present one base from it, and per-base qualities are unavailable.

The source is a male donor with ankylosing spondylitis. This chain is built from TRBV27 and TRBJ2-1; TRBD2 is a weak D gene call, 5 bases matching. Specimen: blood, either unsorted or a sorted T cell fraction (not recorded which). The CDR3 corresponds to CASRLSDFYNEQFF. The DNA reads TGTGCCAGCAGGCTCTCGGACTTCTACAATGAGCAGTTCTTC.